The following is a T cell receptor beta chain sequence with its context. The antigen is unknown. The data were obtained in a study of cytotoxic CD8 clonotypes in ibrutinib-treated CLL. Background on the study: After a median of 68 months, roughly 15 patients stayed remitted and 12 progressed; responses had been partial in around 24 and complete in 2. Timing of response sample collection was a median around eleven months after treatment start, with a range of 6 to 36. General observations from the study: Pretreatment clonality was elevated relative to age-matched healthy donors and paralleled circulating CD8+ T-cell counts. Public clonotypes were uncommon and contracted or stayed stable on treatment.

Germline V lookup: CDR1 SGHAT, CDR2 FQNNGV. This CDR3 comprises 15 residues. Trimming cost V 5 bases and J 0 bases, with 13 bases left between them. Sequencing used immunoSEQ multiplex PCR; TCRdb keeps in-frame clones, though not all of them. The table lists around 77,000 clones, 75% to 85% of them singletons, with 7.7% in the top ten. This chain connects TRBV11-2 to TRBJ2-5, with D possibly being TRBD1 or TRBD2 (6 bases each). The sequence was collected from a human donor with chronic lymphocytic leukemia. The source material was PBMCs, sampled at disease progression, from a patient treated with ibrutinib. DNA of the CDR3: TGTGCCAGCAGCCCGGGGGCAGCGTACCAAGAGACCCAGTACTTC. It specifies CASSPGAAYQETQYF.